This paragraph reports one T cell receptor (beta chain). A junction end diverges from the germline sequence, so it may reflect a read error. This CDR3 has 11 residues. Germline V CDR1 and CDR2: MNHEY, SVGAGI. The entry originates in a study of cytomegalovirus exposure and HLA in healthy donors. Primers included in the PCR were 60 Vbeta and 13 Jbeta primers. Repertoires were generated with immunoSEQ multiplex PCR, while TCRdb's copy carries only in-frame clones and drops some. The table lists about 100,000 clones, about 75% of them singletons. The TCR originated in a man in his forties in good health and CMV-seropositive. The V call is TRBV6-5, the J call TRBJ1-2, with D possibly being TRBD1 (6 bases). Input material: PBMCs. The CDR3 is CASSYDRSSPF. Written as DNA, the CDR3 is TGTGCCAGCAGTTACGACAGGTCATCCCCCTTC.